By share, the clone carrying this TCR beta chain counts as medium-sized. Its antigen is unknown. Sequencing used immunoSEQ multiplex PCR; TCRdb keeps in-frame clones, though not all of them. The sample holds approximately 36,000 clones, more than 65% seen once. Each of the patients experienced relapse following autologous stem cell transplantation, and their brentuximab vedotin exposure differed. The germline V and J ends were trimmed by 2 bases and 1 base, with 9 bases remaining between them. CDR3 length: 15 amino acids. The germline CDR1 and CDR2 sequences are SGHNT and YYREEE (reference sequence). The entry originates in a study of PD-1 blockade in classical Hodgkin lymphoma. Findings of the study overall: Patients who responded completely had about the same baseline diversity as newly diagnosed patients.

This sample comprised peripheral blood mononuclear cells (PBMCs), obtained before the second cycle of nivolumab. The sequence was obtained from a human donor with classical Hodgkin lymphoma. The rearrangement joins TRBV5-4 to TRBJ2-2; D not certain. The CDR3, as DNA: TGTGCCAGCAGCTTCGGTGGAAAGAACACCGGGGAGCTGTTTTTT. Translating gives CASSFGGKNTGELFF.